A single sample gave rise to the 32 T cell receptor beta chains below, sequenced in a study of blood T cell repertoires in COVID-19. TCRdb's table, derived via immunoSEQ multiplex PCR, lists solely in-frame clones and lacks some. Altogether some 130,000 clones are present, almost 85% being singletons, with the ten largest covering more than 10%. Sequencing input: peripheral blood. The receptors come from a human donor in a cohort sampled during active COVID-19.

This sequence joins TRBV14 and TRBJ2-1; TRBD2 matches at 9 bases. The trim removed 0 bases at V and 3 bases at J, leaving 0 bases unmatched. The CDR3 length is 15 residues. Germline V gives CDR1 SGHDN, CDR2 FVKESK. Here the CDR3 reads CASSQEAGGYNEQFF. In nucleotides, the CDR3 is TGTGCCAGCAGCCAAGAAGCGGGGGGCTACAATGAGCAGTTCTTC.

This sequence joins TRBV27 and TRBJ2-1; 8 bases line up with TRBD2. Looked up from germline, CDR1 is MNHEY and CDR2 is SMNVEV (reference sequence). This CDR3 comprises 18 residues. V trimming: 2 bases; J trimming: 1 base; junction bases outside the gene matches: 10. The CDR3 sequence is CASSLGGAGGGSYNEQFF. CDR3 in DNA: TGTGCCAGCAGTTTAGGAGGGGCGGGGGGTGGATCCTACAATGAGCAGTTCTTC.

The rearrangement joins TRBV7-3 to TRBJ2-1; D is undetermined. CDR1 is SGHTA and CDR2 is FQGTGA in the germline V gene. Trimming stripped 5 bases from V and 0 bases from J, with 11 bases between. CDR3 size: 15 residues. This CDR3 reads CASSVSGSSYNEQFF. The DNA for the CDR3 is TGTGCCAGCAGCGTATCGGGTAGCTCCTACAATGAGCAGTTCTTC.

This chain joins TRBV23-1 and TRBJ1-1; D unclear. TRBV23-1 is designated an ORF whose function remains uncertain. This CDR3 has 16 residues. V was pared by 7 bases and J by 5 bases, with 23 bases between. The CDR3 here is CASTPPSGLLGTEAFF. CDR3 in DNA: TGCGCCAGCACCCCCCCCTCGGGGTTACTGGGGACTGAAGCTTTCTTT.

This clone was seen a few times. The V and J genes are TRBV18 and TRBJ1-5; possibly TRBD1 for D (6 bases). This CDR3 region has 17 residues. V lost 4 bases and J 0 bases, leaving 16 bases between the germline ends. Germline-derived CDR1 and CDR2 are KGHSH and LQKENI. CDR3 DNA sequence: TGTGCCAGCTCACGTAACAGGGAACTGGATAGCAATCAGCCCCAGCATTTT. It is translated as CASSRNRELDSNQPQHF.

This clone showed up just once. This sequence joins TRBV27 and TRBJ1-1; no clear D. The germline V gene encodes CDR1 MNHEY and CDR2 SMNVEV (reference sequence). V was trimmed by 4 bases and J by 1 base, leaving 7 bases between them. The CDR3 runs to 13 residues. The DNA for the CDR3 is TGTGCCAGCAGTTATTGGAGGAACACTGAAGCTTTCTTT. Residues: CASSYWRNTEAFF.

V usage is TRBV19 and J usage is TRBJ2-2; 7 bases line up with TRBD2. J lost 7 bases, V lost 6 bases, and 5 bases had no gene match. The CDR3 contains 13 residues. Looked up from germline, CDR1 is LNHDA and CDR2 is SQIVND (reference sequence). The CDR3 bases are TGTGCCAGTAGCCTTGGACTAGTCGGGGAGCTGTTTTTT. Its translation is CASSLGLVGELFF.

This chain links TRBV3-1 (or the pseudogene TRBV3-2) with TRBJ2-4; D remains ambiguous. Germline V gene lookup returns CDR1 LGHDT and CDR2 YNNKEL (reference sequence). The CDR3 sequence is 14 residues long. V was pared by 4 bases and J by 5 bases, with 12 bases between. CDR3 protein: CASSPPGTQNIQYF. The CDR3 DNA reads TGTGCCAGCAGCCCCCCGGGTACCCAAAACATTCAGTACTTC.

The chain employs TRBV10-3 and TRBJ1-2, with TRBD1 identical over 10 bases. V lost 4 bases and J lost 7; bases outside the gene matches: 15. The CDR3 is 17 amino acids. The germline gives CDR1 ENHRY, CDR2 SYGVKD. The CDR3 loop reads CAISGPRSTGGESGYTF. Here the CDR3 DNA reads TGTGCCATCAGTGGCCCGAGGTCGACAGGGGGCGAATCTGGCTACACCTTC.

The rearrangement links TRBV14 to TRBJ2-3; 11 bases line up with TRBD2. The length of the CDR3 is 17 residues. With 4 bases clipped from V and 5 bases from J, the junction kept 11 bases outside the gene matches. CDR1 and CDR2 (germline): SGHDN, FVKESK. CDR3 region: CASSLLRGSGGVDTQYF. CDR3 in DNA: TGTGCCAGCAGCCTCCTCCGCGGTAGCGGGGGGGTAGATACGCAGTATTTT.

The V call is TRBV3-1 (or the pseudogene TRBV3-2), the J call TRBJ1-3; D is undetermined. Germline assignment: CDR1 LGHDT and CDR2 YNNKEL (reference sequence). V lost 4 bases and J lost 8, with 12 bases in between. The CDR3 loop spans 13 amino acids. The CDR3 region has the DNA TGTGCCAGCAGCCCCCGTAGCGCAGACACCATATATTTT. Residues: CASSPRSADTIYF.

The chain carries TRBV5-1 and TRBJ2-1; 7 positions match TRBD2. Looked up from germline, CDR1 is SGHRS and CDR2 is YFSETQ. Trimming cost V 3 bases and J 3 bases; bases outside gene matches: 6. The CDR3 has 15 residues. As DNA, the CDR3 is TGCGCCAGCAGCTCCGGACTAGTTGGCTACAATGAGCAGTTCTTC. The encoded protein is CASSSGLVGYNEQFF.

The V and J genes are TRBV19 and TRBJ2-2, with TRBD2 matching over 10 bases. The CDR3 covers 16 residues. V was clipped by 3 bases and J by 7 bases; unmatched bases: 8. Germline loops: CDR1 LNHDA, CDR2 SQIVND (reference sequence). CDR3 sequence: CASSMDGLAALGELFF. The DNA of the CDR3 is TGTGCCAGTAGTATGGACGGACTAGCGGCTCTCGGGGAGCTGTTTTTT.

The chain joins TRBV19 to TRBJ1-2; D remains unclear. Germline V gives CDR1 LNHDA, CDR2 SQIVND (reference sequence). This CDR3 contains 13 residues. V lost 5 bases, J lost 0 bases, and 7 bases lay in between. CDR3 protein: CASSQAPNYGYTF. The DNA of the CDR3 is TGTGCCAGTAGTCAAGCTCCTAACTATGGCTACACCTTC.

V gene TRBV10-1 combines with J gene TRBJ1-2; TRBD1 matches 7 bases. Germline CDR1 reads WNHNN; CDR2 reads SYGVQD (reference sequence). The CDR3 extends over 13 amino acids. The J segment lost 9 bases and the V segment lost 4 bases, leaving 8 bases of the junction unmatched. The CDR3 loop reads CASSGDSAHCYTF. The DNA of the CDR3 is TGCGCCAGCAGTGGGGACAGCGCTCATTGCTACACCTTC.

This chain's CDR3 is CASSLGDRAYNEQFF. In nucleotides, the CDR3 is TGTGCCAGCAGCTTGGGGGACAGGGCATACAATGAGCAGTTCTTC. The chain joins TRBV5-4 to TRBJ2-1, with 9 bases identical to TRBD1. Germline CDR1 is SGHNT and CDR2 is YYREEE (reference sequence). The CDR3 is 15 residues long. Losses at the gene ends were 0 bases for V and 4 bases for J; bases not matched to a gene: 2.

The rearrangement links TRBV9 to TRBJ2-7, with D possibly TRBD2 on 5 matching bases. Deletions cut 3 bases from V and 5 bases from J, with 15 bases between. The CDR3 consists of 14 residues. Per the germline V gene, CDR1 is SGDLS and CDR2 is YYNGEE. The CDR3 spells CASSESATGDEQYF. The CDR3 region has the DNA TGTGCCAGCAGCGAATCGGCCACCGGGGACGAGCAGTACTTC. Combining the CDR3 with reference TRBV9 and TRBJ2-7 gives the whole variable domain DSGVTQTPKHLITATGQRVTLRCSPRSGDLSVYWYQQSLDQGLQFLIQYYNGEERAKGNILERFSAQQFPDLHSELNLSSLELGDSALYFCASSESATGDEQYFGPGTRLTVT.

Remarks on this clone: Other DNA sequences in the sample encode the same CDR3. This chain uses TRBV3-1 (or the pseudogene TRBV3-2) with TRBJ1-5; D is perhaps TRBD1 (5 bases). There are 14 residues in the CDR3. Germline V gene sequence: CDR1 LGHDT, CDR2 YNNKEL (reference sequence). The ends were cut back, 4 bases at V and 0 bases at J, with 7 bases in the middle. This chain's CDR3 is CASSPGGSNQPQHF. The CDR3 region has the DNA TGTGCCAGCAGCCCCGGGGGTAGCAATCAGCCCCAGCATTTT.

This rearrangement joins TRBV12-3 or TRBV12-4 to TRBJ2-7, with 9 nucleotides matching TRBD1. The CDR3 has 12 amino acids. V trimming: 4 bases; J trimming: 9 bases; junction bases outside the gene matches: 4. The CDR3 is CASSYGTGRQYF. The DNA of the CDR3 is TGTGCCAGCAGTTACGGGACAGGGAGGCAGTACTTC.

The CDR3 loop is CASSPDFSNTGELFF. The CDR3 nucleotides are TGTGCCAGCAGTCCAGATTTTTCGAACACCGGGGAGCTGTTTTTT. The chain links TRBV2 to TRBJ2-2; D uncertain. CDR1 and CDR2 from the germline V gene are SNHLY and FYNNEI. This CDR3 spans 15 amino acids. The ends were cut back, 5 bases at V and 0 bases at J, with 10 bases in the middle.

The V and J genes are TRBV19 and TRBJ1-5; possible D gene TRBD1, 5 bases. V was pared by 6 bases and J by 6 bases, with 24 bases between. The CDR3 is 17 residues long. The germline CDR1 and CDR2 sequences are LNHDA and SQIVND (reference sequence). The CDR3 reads CASSLGWGREAGQPQHF. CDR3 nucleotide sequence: TGTGCCAGTAGCCTTGGTTGGGGCAGGGAAGCTGGTCAGCCCCAGCATTTT.

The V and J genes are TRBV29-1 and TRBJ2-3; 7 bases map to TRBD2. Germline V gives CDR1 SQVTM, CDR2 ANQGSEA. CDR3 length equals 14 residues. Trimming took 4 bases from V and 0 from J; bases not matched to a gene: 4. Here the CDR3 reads CSVGWGGSTDTQYF. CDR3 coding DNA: TGCAGCGTTGGGTGGGGGGGGAGCACAGATACGCAGTATTTT.

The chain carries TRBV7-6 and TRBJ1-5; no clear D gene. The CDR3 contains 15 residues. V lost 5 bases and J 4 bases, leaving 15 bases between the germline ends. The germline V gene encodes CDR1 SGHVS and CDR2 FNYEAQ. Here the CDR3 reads CASSPDGVRNQPQHF. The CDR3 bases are TGTGCCAGCAGCCCCGACGGGGTAAGGAATCAGCCCCAGCATTTT.

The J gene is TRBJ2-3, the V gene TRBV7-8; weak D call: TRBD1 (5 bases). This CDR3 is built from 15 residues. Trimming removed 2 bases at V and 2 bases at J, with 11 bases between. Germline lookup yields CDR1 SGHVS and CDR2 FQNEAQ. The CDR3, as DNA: TGTGCCAGCAGCTTAAGGGGTAGCCTCACAGATACGCAGTATTTT. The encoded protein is CASSLRGSLTDTQYF.

DNA for the CDR3: TGTGCCAGCAGCGCCGGGGGCAGGGGGAACTATGGCTACACCTTC. It encodes CASSAGGRGNYGYTF. This sequence joins TRBV7-2 and TRBJ1-2; 7 nucleotides match TRBD1. The length of the CDR3 is 15 residues. Germline V gene sequence: CDR1 SGHTA, CDR2 FQGNSA. V lost 5 bases and J lost 2; bases outside the gene matches: 8.

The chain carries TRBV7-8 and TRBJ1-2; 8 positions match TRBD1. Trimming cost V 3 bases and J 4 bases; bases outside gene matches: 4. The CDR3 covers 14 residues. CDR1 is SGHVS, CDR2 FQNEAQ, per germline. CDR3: CASSFDRGGYGYTF. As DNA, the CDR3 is TGTGCCAGCAGCTTTGACAGGGGCGGCTATGGCTACACCTTC.

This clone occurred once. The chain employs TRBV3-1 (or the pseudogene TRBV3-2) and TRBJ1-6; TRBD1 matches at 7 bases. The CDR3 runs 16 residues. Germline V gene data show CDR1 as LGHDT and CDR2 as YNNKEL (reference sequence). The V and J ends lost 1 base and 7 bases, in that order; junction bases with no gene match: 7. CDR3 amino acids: CASSQAVGTDNSPLHF. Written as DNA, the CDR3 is TGTGCCAGCAGCCAAGCTGTCGGGACAGACAATTCACCCCTCCACTTT.

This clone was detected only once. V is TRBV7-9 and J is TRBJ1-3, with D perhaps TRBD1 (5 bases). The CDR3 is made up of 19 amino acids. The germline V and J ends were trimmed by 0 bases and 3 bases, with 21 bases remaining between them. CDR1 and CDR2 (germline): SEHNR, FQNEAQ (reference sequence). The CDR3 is CASSLALGGYNSFGNTIYF. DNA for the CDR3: TGTGCCAGCAGCTTAGCGCTGGGGGGATACAATTCATTTGGAAACACCATATATTTT.

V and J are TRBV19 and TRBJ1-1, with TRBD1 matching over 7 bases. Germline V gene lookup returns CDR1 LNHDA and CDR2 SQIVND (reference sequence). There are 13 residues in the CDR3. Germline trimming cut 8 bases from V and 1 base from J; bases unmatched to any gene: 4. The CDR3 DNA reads TGTGCCAGTTCGGGACAGAGGAACACTGAAGCTTTCTTT. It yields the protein CASSGQRNTEAFF.

The CDR3: CASSLVRGPYYEQYF. In nucleotides, the CDR3 is TGTGCCAGCAGCTTAGTACGCGGGCCCTACTACGAGCAGTACTTC. This chain joins TRBV7-8 and TRBJ2-7; weak D call: TRBD2 (5 bases). With 1 base removed from V and 3 bases from J, the gap between germline ends came to 13 bases. The CDR3 is 15 residues long. Per the germline V gene, CDR1 is SGHVS and CDR2 is FQNEAQ.

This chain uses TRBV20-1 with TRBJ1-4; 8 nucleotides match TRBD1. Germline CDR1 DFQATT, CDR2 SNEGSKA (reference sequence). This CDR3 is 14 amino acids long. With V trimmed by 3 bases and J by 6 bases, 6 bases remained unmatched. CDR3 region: CSASPGTGDEKLFF. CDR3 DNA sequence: TGCAGTGCTAGTCCCGGGACAGGAGATGAAAAACTGTTTTTT.

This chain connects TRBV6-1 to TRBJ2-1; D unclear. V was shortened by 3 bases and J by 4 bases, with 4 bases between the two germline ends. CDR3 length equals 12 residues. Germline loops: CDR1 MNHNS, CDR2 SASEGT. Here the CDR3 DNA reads TGTGCCAGCAGTGAGACATACAATGAGCAGTTCTTC. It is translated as CASSETYNEQFF.